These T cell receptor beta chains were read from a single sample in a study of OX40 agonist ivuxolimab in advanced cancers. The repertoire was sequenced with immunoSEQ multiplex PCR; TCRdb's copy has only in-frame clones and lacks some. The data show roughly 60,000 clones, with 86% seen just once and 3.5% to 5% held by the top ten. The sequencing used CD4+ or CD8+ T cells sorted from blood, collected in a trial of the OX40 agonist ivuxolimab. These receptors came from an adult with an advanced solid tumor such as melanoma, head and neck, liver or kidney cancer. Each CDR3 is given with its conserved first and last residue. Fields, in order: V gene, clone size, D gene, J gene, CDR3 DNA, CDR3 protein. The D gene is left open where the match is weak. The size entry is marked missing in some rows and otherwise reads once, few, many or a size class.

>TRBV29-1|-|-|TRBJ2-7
TGCAGCGTTATGGTCAGAACCTACGAGCAGTACTTC
CSVMVRTYEQYF
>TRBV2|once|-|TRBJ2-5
TGTGCCAGCAGCGATGTAGAGACCCAGTACTTC
CASSDVETQYF
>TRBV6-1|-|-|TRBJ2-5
TGTGCCAGCAGTGAATTTCGCCGTCTCGAGACCCAGTACTTC
CASSEFRRLETQYF
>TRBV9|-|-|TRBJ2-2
TGTGCCAGCAGCGTGGCGCGAGGGAAGCGGACCGGGGAGCTGTTTTTT
CASSVARGKRTGELFF
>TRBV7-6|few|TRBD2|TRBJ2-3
TGTGCCAGCAGCTTAATGGTCTCTAGCGGGATCGGCACAGATACGCAGTATTTT
CASSLMVSSGIGTDTQYF
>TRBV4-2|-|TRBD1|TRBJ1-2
TGTGCCAGCAGCCAAGTCGGGACAGCCTATGGCTACACCTTC
CASSQVGTAYGYTF
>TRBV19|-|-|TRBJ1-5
TGTGCCAGTAGTATCTATCGGGGGCAACAGCCCCAGCATTTT
CASSIYRGQQPQHF
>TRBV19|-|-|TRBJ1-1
TGTGCCAGTAGTATAAGGTACGAGGGAGCTGAAGCTTTCTTT
CASSIRYEGAEAFF
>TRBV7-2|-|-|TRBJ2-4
TGTGCCAGCAGCTTAGCGAGTCTTCGGAAGGGCATAGCCAAAAACATTCAGTACTTC
CASSLASLRKGIAKNIQYF
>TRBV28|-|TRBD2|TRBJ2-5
TGTGCCAGCGGGGAGGGAAGGAGGGAGACCCAGTACTTC
CASGEGRRETQYF
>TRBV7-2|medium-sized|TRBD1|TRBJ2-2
TGTGCCAGCAGCTTAGGGACAGGGGGCCAAGGGGAGCTGTTTTTT
CASSLGTGGQGELFF
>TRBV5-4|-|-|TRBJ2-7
TGTGCCGCCGCGGGGCCGAGCTCCTACGAGCAGTACTTC
CAAAGPSSYEQYF
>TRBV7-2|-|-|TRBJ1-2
TGTGCCAGCAGCCCCTCGGGAGAGAGGGGCTACACCTTC
CASSPSGERGYTF
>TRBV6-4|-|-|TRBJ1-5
TGTGCCAGCAGTGCCCAGAGCAATCAGCCCCAGCATTTT
CASSAQSNQPQHF
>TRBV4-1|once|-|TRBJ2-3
TGCGCCAGCAGCCTTATCTATTTCACAGATACGCAGTATTTT
CASSLIYFTDTQYF
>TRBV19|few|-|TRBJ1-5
TGTGCCAGTACCCGGCCGGGCAGGGCTCAGCCCCAGCATTTT
CASTRPGRAQPQHF
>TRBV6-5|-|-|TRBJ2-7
TGTGCCAGCAGCCCCGAATACGAGCAGTACTTC
CASSPEYEQYF
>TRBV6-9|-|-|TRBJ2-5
TGTGCCAGCAGTGATGAGAGCGAGACCCAGTACTTC
CASSDESETQYF
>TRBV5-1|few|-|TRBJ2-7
TGCGCCAGCAGCTTGGAAGGGGTTAGCTCCTACGAGCAGTACTTC
CASSLEGVSSYEQYF
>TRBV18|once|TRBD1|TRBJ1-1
TGTGCCAGCTCACGTACAGGGGAGCCTGAAGCTTTCTTT
CASSRTGEPEAFF
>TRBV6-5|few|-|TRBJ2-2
TGTGCCAGCAGTTACAGAGAGGGGCGGGGCACCGGGGAGCTGTTTTTT
CASSYREGRGTGELFF
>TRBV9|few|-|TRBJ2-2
TGTGCCAGCAGCGTAAGAACGAACACCGGGGAGCTGTTTTTT
CASSVRTNTGELFF
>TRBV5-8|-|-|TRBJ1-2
TGTGCCAGCAGCTTCTACTCAGTGAATGGCTACACCTTC
CASSFYSVNGYTF
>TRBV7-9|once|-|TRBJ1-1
TGTGCCAGCAGCTGGGGTCCAGAAAACACTGAAGCTTTCTTT
CASSWGPENTEAFF
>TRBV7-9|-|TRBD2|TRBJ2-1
TGTGCCAGCAGTTTCGGGCGGGGGGGCACCGGTGAGCAGTTCTTC
CASSFGRGGTGEQFF
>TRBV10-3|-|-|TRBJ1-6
TGTGCCATCAAGGTGGCGGACCATTCACCCCTCCACTTT
CAIKVADHSPLHF
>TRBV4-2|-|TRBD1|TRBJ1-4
TGTGCCAGCAGCCACCCCTCGGGAGGGGGCAATGAAAAACTGTTTTTT
CASSHPSGGGNEKLFF
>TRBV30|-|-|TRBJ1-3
TGTGCCCCGGACAGAGACCGAAACACCATATATTTT
CAPDRDRNTIYF
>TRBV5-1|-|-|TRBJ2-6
TGCGCCAGCAGCAATGGACAGCCTGGGGCCAACGTCCTGACTTTC
CASSNGQPGANVLTF
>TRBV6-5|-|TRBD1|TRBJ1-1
TGTGCCAGCAGTTATACAGGGGGCATAATGACTGAAGCTTTCTTT
CASSYTGGIMTEAFF
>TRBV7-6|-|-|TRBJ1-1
TGTGCCAGCAGCTTCGGGAAGAACACTGAAGCTTTCTTT
CASSFGKNTEAFF
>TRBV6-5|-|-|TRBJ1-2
TGTGCCAGCAGAGGACAGCCCGGGGATGGCTACACCTTC
CASRGQPGDGYTF
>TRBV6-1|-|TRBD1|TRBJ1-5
TGTGCCAGCAGTTCGACAGGGAATAGCAATCAGCCCCAGCATTTT
CASSSTGNSNQPQHF
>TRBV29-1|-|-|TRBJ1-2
TGCAGCGTTGAAGGGTGGGGAGATTATGGCTACACCTTC
CSVEGWGDYGYTF
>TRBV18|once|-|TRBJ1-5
TGTGCCAGCTCACCGATCGGGGGCAGTCAGCCCCAGCATTTT
CASSPIGGSQPQHF
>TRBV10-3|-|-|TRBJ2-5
TGTGCCATCAGTGATTCCGGGACACAAGAGACCCAGTACTTC
CAISDSGTQETQYF
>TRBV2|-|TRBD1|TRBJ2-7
TGTGCCAGCACCATTGGGACAGGGGTCTACGAGCAGTACTTC
CASTIGTGVYEQYF
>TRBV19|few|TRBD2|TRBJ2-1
TGTGCCAGTAGTATAATTGTAGCGGGGGGTAGGGGCAATGAGCAGTTCTTC
CASSIIVAGGRGNEQFF
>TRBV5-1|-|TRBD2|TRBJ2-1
TGCGCCAGCAGCCCCCGACTAGCGGGGGACAATGAGCAGTTCTTC
CASSPRLAGDNEQFF
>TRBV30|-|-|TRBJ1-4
TGTGCCTGGTTGGGTGACCGGGCGAATGAAAAACTGTTTTTT
CAWLGDRANEKLFF
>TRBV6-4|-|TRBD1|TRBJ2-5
TGTGCCAGCAGGGTATCCGGGACAGGGGGCTGTGAGACCCAGTACTTC
CASRVSGTGGCETQYF
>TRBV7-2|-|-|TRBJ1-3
TGTGCCAGCAGCTTTCAGGGCCTCTCTGGAAACACCATATATTTT
CASSFQGLSGNTIYF
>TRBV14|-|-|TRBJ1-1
TGTGCCAGCAGCCTAGAGGAGGGGAGGACTGAAGCTTTCTTT
CASSLEEGRTEAFF
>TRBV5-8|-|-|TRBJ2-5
TGTGCCAGCAGCTCTCCGAGAGCCGCCCGAGAGACCCAGTACTTC
CASSSPRAARETQYF
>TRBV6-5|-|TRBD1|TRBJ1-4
TGTGCCAGCAGTTACAGGGACAGGGCTGAAAAACTGTTTTTT
CASSYRDRAEKLFF
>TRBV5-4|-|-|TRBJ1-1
TGTGCCAGCAGCTTGGCCGTGAACACTGAAGCTTTCTTT
CASSLAVNTEAFF
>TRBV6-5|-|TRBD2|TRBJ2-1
TGTGCCAGCAGTTATTCCTATGGCGGCGGGGGTGAGCAGTTCTTC
CASSYSYGGGGEQFF
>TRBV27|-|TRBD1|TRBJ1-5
TGTGCCAGCAGTTTTTTGGGGGACAGGGTGAGCAATCAGCCCCAGCATTTT
CASSFLGDRVSNQPQHF
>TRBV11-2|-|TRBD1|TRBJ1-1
TGTGCCAGCAGCAGACAGGGGACCAACACTGAAGCTTTCTTT
CASSRQGTNTEAFF
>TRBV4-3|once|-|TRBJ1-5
TGCGCCAGCAGCCAAGATCGGGCAGACAATCAGCCCCAGCATTTT
CASSQDRADNQPQHF
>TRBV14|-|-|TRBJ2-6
TGTGCCAGCAGCCAAGCTGGGGGGCTCCAAATCTCTGGGGCCAACGTCCTGACTTTC
CASSQAGGLQISGANVLTF
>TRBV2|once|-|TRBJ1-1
TGTGCCAGCAGTGAACAAGGTCTAGTAAAAGCTTTCTTT
CASSEQGLVKAFF
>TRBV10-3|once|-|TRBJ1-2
TGTGCCATCAGTGAGTTCACAGGGAAAAATGGATACACCTTC
CAISEFTGKNGYTF
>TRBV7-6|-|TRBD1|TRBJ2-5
TGTGCCAGCAGTTACACAGGGGGAGAGACCCAGTACTTC
CASSYTGGETQYF
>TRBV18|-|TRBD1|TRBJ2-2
TGTGCCAGCTCAAGTCCGGGACAGGGCTACACCGGGGAGCTGTTTTTT
CASSSPGQGYTGELFF
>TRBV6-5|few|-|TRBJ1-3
TGTGCCAGCAGTTACTCGGTGGCTTCTGGAAACACCATATATTTT
CASSYSVASGNTIYF